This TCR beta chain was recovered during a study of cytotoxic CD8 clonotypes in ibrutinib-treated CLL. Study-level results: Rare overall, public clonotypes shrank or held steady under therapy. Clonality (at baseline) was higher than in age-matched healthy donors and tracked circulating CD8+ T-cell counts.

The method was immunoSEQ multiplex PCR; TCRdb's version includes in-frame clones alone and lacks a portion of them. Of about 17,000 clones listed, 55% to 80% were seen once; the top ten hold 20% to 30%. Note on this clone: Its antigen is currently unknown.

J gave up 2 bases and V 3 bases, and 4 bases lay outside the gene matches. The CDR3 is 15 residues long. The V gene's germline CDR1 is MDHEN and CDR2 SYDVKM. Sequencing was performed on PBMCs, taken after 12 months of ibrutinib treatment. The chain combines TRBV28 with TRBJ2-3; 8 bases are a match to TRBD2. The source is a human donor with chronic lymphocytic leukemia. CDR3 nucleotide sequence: TGTGCCAGCAGTTTTAGCGGGACTTACACAGATACGCAGTATTTT. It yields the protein CASSFSGTYTDTQYF.